The 28 T cell receptor beta chains below all came from one sample that was sequenced in a study of shared clonotypes between healthy human individuals. Sequenced by immunoSEQ multiplex PCR; TCRdb stores in-frame clones only, minus some. Here the sample spans around 2.1 million clones, 90% to 96% being singletons. Material: naive CD4+ T cells sorted from blood. Subset of the sample: CD45RA+ positively selected. The receptors come from a man between 18 and 35 years old in good health.

V is TRBV7-2 and J is TRBJ2-7, with 7 nucleotides matching TRBD1. Trimming took 4 bases from V and 3 from J; bases not matched to a gene: 9. The V gene's germline CDR1 is SGHTA and CDR2 FQGNSA. The CDR3 runs 15 residues. CDR3 region: CASSSTTGFFYEQYF. In DNA form, the CDR3 reads TGTGCCAGCAGCTCAACGACAGGGTTTTTCTACGAGCAGTACTTC.

The V call is TRBV5-1, the J call TRBJ2-3; 8 nucleotides align to TRBD2. This CDR3 has 16 residues. Germline V gives CDR1 SGHRS, CDR2 YFSETQ. With V trimmed by 0 bases and J by 3 bases, 6 bases remained unmatched. In nucleotides, the CDR3 is TGCGCCAGCAGCTTGGTGGGACTAGTTGGAACAGATACGCAGTATTTT. It yields the protein CASSLVGLVGTDTQYF.

The chain uses TRBV27 and TRBJ2-7, with 7 bases fitting TRBD1. Germline assignment: CDR1 MNHEY and CDR2 SMNVEV (reference sequence). The CDR3 length is 15 residues. Losses at the gene ends were 2 bases for V and 2 bases for J; bases not matched to a gene: 6. CDR3 loop: CASSLTGTETYEQYF. The CDR3 nucleotides read TGTGCCAGCAGTTTAACCGGGACAGAGACCTACGAGCAGTACTTC.

The CDR3 loop is CASSLMSGGARDTQYF. CDR3 nucleotide sequence: TGTGCCAGCAGTTTGATGAGCGGGGGGGCCAGAGATACGCAGTATTTT. This chain connects TRBV28 to TRBJ2-3; 10 bases are shared with TRBD2. The CDR3 has 16 amino acids. V trimming: 3 bases; J trimming: 5 bases; junction bases outside the gene matches: 8. CDR1 is MDHEN, CDR2 SYDVKM, per germline.

This clone was counted a single time. The genes are TRBV7-9 and TRBJ1-3; D is unresolved. V lost 5 bases and J lost 4, with 15 bases in between. The length of the CDR3 is 15 residues. CDR1 and CDR2 from the germline V gene are SEHNR and FQNEAQ (reference sequence). The CDR3 nucleotides read TGTGCCAGCAGCCTCCTGGCAGACTTAGGAAACACCATATATTTT. This gives the protein CASSLLADLGNTIYF.

The V and J genes are TRBV11-2 and TRBJ2-4; 10 bases line up with TRBD2. The germline gives CDR1 SGHAT, CDR2 FQNNGV. The trim removed 4 bases at V and 0 bases at J, leaving 6 bases unmatched. The CDR3 covers 17 residues. CDR3 coding DNA: TGTGCCAGCAGCTCCGCAAGCGGGAGGGGAGCCAAAAACATTCAGTACTTC. It encodes CASSSASGRGAKNIQYF.

This chain joins TRBV30 and TRBJ2-3, with TRBD2 as a possible D gene (7 bases). CDR3 length: 16 residues. V was cut by 2 bases and J by 1 base, with 16 bases left in between. Germline values: CDR1 GTSNPN, CDR2 SVGIG (reference sequence). The CDR3 nucleotides read TGTGCCTGGAGTAGCCTGGGAGGGGGTCGCACAGATACGCAGTATTTT. This sequence encodes CAWSSLGGGRTDTQYF. Looking up the rest from reference TRBV30 and TRBJ2-3 gives the full variable domain: SQTIHQWPATLVQPVGSPLSLECTVEGTSNPNLYWYRQAAGRGLQLLFYSVGIGQISSEVPQNLSASRPQDRQFILSSKKLLLSDSGFYLCAWSSLGGGRTDTQYFGPGTRLTVL.

This clone was observed a single time. The chain uses TRBV7-2 and TRBJ2-7, with a weak D call TRBD1 (5 bases). Deletions cut 4 bases from V and 1 base from J, with 14 bases between. Germline values: CDR1 SGHTA, CDR2 FQGNSA. The CDR3 is made up of 15 amino acids. The DNA of the CDR3 is TGTGCCAGCAGCTCACAGGTGTTTCAGTCCTACGAGCAGTACTTC. This codes for CASSSQVFQSYEQYF.

The genes are TRBV28 and TRBJ1-5, with 7 bases identical to TRBD1. This CDR3 has 15 residues. V gave up 4 bases and J gave up 4 bases; unmatched junction bases: 7. In germline, CDR1 is MDHEN, CDR2 SYDVKM. The CDR3 protein is CASSSAGQSNQPQHF. For the CDR3, the DNA is TGTGCCAGCAGTTCTGCGGGACAGTCAAATCAGCCCCAGCATTTT.

This sequence joins TRBV5-4 and TRBJ2-5; the match to TRBD1 covers 7 bases. The J call may be faulty, since TRBJ2-7 better matches the DNA end. Looked up from germline, CDR1 is SGHNT and CDR2 is YYREEE (reference sequence). The CDR3 length is 15 residues. CDR3 residues: CASSEDRVSSYEQYF. The CDR3 DNA reads TGTGCCAGCAGCGAAGACAGGGTTAGCTCCTACGAGCAGTACTTC.

Concerning this clone: Other DNA sequences in the sample encode the same CDR3. The chain carries TRBV5-1 and TRBJ1-2; TRBD1 agrees at 11 bases. J was trimmed by 8 bases and V by 4 bases; bases with no gene match: 4. Per germline, CDR1 SGHRS and CDR2 YFSETQ. This CDR3 region has 13 residues. The CDR3 sequence: CASSLGQGEGYTF. The CDR3 DNA reads TGCGCCAGCAGCCTGGGACAGGGGGAAGGCTACACCTTC.

The chain combines TRBV29-1 with TRBJ2-3, with TRBD1 matching 7 bases. Germline assignment: CDR1 SQVTM and CDR2 ANQGSEA. V trimming: 6 bases; J trimming: 1 base; junction bases outside the gene matches: 7. CDR3 length: 14 residues. The CDR3 sequence is CSVAPGGGTDTQYF. In DNA form, the CDR3 reads TGCAGCGTGGCGCCAGGGGGAGGCACAGATACGCAGTATTTT.

The genes are TRBV30 and TRBJ2-3, with D perhaps TRBD1 or TRBD2 (7 bases each). CDR3 length: 15 residues. V was cut by 0 bases and J by 5 bases, with 15 bases left in between. Germline lookup yields CDR1 GTSNPN and CDR2 SVGIG (reference sequence). The CDR3, as DNA: TGTGCCTGGAGTGTACCGGGCAGGGGGGGAGATACGCAGTATTTT. It translates to CAWSVPGRGGDTQYF. Variable domain in full (rest from reference TRBV30 and TRBJ2-3): SQTIHQWPATLVQPVGSPLSLECTVEGTSNPNLYWYRQAAGRGLQLLFYSVGIGQISSEVPQNLSASRPQDRQFILSSKKLLLSDSGFYLCAWSVPGRGGDTQYFGPGTRLTVL.

This chain uses TRBV7-2 with TRBJ2-5; D gene unclear. This CDR3 comprises 14 residues. V lost 6 bases and J lost 5, with 16 bases in between. The germline V gene encodes CDR1 SGHTA and CDR2 FQGNSA. CDR3 sequence: CASSYVGETETQYF. In nucleotides, the CDR3 is TGTGCCAGCAGTTATGTAGGAGAGACGGAGACCCAGTACTTC.

This sequence joins TRBV2 and TRBJ1-2; D is ambiguous. This CDR3 region has 13 residues. Germline CDR1 is SNHLY and CDR2 is FYNNEI. V was trimmed by 8 bases and J by 5 bases, leaving 15 bases between them. In DNA, the CDR3 is TGTGCCAGCGCCGCGATCGAAGCTTATGGCTACACCTTC. This encodes CASAAIEAYGYTF.

This chain uses TRBV7-2 with TRBJ2-1; TRBD1 agrees at 9 bases. The V gene end was trimmed by 4 bases and the J gene end by 8 bases; junction bases not matched to a gene: 6. Germline V gene data show CDR1 as SGHTA and CDR2 as FQGNSA. There are 14 residues in the CDR3. CDR3 loop: CASSSAWTGDEQFF. The CDR3 bases are TGTGCCAGCAGCTCCGCGTGGACAGGGGATGAGCAGTTCTTC.

J is TRBJ1-6 and V is TRBV19; 9 bases line up with TRBD1. V lost 4 bases and J lost 10; bases outside the gene matches: 2. The CDR3 sequence is 13 residues long. CDR1 and CDR2 from the germline V gene are LNHDA and SQIVND (reference sequence). DNA of the CDR3: TGTGCCAGTAGTAGGACAGGGGAGTCACCCCTCCACTTT. This gives the protein CASSRTGESPLHF.

The V and J genes are TRBV10-3 and TRBJ1-5; a possible D gene is TRBD1 (5 bases). This CDR3 region has 16 residues. Germline-derived CDR1 and CDR2 are ENHRY and SYGVKD. V was clipped by 0 bases and J by 10 bases, with 19 bases between them. In DNA, the CDR3 is TGTGCCATCAGTGAGTCAGGCCTAACTACTAGGGGACCCCAGCATTTT. As protein: CAISESGLTTRGPQHF.

This rearrangement joins TRBV6-5 to TRBJ1-4; 8 positions agree with TRBD1. The junction had 4 bases not matched to a gene; V was cut back by 5 bases and J by 8 bases. CDR3 size: 13 residues. From germline, CDR1 is MNHEY and CDR2 SVGAGI. Here the CDR3 reads CASSRTGREKLFF. The CDR3 DNA is TGTGCCAGCAGTAGGACAGGGAGGGAAAAACTGTTTTTT.

The chain links TRBV29-1 to TRBJ2-6, with unresolved D. The CDR3 loop spans 16 amino acids. V shed 4 bases and J shed 0 bases, with 13 bases lying between them. Germline assignment: CDR1 SQVTM and CDR2 ANQGSEA. The CDR3 region is CSVAKTAVSGANVLTF. CDR3 coding DNA: TGCAGCGTTGCCAAGACGGCCGTCTCTGGGGCCAACGTCCTGACTTTC. The full variable domain, its missing parts supplied by reference TRBV29-1 and TRBJ2-6, is SAVISQKPSRDICQRGTSLTIQCQVDSQVTMMFWYRQQPGQSLTLIATANQGSEATYESGFVIDKFPISRPNLTFSTLTVSNMSPEDSSIYLCSVAKTAVSGANVLTFGAGSRLTVL.

The chain employs TRBV5-1 and TRBJ2-2, with D tentatively TRBD1 (6 bases). V shed 3 bases and J shed 5 bases, with 17 bases lying between them. Germline CDR1 and CDR2: SGHRS and YFSETQ. The CDR3 sequence is 16 residues long. CDR3 coding DNA: TGCGCCAGCAGCTGGACCGGGACAAGGTCAACCGGGGAGCTGTTTTTT. Protein sequence: CASSWTGTRSTGELFF.

This chain joins TRBV28 and TRBJ2-7; D uncertain. CDR1 is MDHEN and CDR2 is SYDVKM in the germline V gene. V was pared by 6 bases and J by 2 bases, with 14 bases between. The CDR3 extends over 14 amino acids. The CDR3 loop is CASSLRSLTYEQYF. CDR3 bases: TGTGCCAGCAGCCTAAGATCCTTGACCTACGAGCAGTACTTC.

The chain employs TRBV11-3 and TRBJ2-5, with 11 bases fitting TRBD1. Germline assignment: CDR1 SGHNT and CDR2 YENEEA. V gave up 3 bases and J gave up 3 bases; unmatched junction bases: 6. The CDR3 consists of 16 residues. The CDR3 region has the DNA TGTGCCAGCAGCTTTGGGACAGGGGGTGTTAAAGAGACCCAGTACTTC. Translating it yields CASSFGTGGVKETQYF.

This clone was seen only once. V usage is TRBV5-4 and J usage is TRBJ1-1; 7 bases fit TRBD1. The germline CDR1 and CDR2 sequences are SGHNT and YYREEE (reference sequence). V dropped 4 bases and J dropped 0; count of bases not matched to a gene: 6. This CDR3 comprises 15 residues. CDR3 sequence (DNA): TGTGCCAGCAGCAAGGGAGGGGGCGTGAACACTGAAGCTTTCTTT. Residues: CASSKGGGVNTEAFF.

In the case of this clone: Distinct nucleotide sequences in the sample also encode this CDR3. The chain links TRBV7-3 to TRBJ1-2, with D maybe TRBD1 (5 bases). V was pared by 0 bases and J by 3 bases, with 8 bases between. The CDR3 totals 14 residues. Germline CDR1 and CDR2: SGHTA and FQGTGA. For the CDR3, the DNA is TGTGCCAGCAGCTTAACGGGGACCGACTATGGCTACACCTTC. Residues: CASSLTGTDYGYTF.

The chain joins TRBV10-3 to TRBJ2-7; perhaps TRBD1 as D (6 bases). From germline, CDR1 is ENHRY and CDR2 SYGVKD. V lost 0 bases and J 0 bases, leaving 12 bases between the germline ends. The CDR3 loop spans 16 amino acids. CDR3 coding DNA: TGTGCCATCAGTGAGTCGAGTGGGGGCGGCTCCTACGAGCAGTACTTC. It yields the protein CAISESSGGGSYEQYF.

The gene calls are TRBV28 and TRBJ2-7; 9 nucleotides agree with TRBD1. Germline assignment: CDR1 MDHEN and CDR2 SYDVKM. The CDR3 runs 17 residues. The trim removed 3 bases at V and 4 bases at J, leaving 13 bases unmatched. CDR3 in amino acids: CASSFQGAGTGSYEQYF. In nucleotides, the CDR3 is TGTGCCAGCAGTTTTCAGGGAGCCGGGACAGGGTCTTACGAGCAGTACTTC. Full variable domain (remainder filled in from reference TRBV28 and TRBJ2-7): DVKVTQSSRYLVKRTGEKVFLECVQDMDHENMFWYRQDPGLGLRLIYFSYDVKMKEKGDIPEGYSVSREKKERFSLILESASTNQTSMYLCASSFQGAGTGSYEQYFGPGTRLTVT.

This sequence joins TRBV7-9 and TRBJ2-3, with 12 nucleotides matching TRBD2. CDR3 length equals 14 residues. Losses at the gene ends were 5 bases for V and 6 bases for J; bases not matched to a gene: 3. Germline CDR1 is SEHNR and CDR2 is FQNEAQ (reference sequence). The CDR3 loop is CASSTTSGGDTQYF. The CDR3 coding sequence is TGTGCCAGCAGCACTACTAGCGGGGGGGATACGCAGTATTTT.